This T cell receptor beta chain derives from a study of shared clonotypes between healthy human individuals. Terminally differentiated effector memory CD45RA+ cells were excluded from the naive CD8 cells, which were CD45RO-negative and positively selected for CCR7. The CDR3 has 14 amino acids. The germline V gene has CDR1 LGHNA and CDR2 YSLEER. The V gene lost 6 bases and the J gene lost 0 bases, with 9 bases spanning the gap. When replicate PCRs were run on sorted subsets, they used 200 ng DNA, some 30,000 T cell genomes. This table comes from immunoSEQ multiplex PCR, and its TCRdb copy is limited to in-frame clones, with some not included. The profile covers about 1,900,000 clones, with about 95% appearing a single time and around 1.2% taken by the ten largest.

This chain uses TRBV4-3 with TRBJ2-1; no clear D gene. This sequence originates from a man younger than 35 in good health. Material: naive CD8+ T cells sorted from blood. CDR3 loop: CASSPASSYNEQFF. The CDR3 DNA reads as TGCGCCAGCAGTCCTGCGAGCTCCTACAATGAGCAGTTCTTC.